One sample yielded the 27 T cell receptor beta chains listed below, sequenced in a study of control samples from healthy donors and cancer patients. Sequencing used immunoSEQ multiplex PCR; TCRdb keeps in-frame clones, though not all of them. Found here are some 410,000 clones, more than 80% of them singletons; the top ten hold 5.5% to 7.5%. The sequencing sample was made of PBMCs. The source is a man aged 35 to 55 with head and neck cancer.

Written as DNA, the CDR3 is TGTGCCGGGGGGGGACGTGGGGGCGAGCAGTACTTC. It yields the protein CAGGGRGGEQYF. The V and J genes are TRBV30 and TRBJ2-7, with TRBD2 matching over 7 bases. J lost 6 bases, V lost 8 bases, and 10 bases had no gene match. This CDR3 is 12 amino acids long. Germline lookup yields CDR1 GTSNPN and CDR2 SVGIG (reference sequence).

The CDR3 here is CASSLRSQTSPNTEAFF. DNA of the CDR3: TGCGCCAGCAGCTTGAGATCGCAGACCTCTCCGAACACTGAAGCTTTCTTT. The rearrangement uses TRBV5-1 and TRBJ1-1; no firm D call. This CDR3 has 17 amino acids. Germline-derived CDR1 and CDR2 are SGHRS and YFSETQ. V shed 1 base and J shed 1 base, with 17 bases lying between them.

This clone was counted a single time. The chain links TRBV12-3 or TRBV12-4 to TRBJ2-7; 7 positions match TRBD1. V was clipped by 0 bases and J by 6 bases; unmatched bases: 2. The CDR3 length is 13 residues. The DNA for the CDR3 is TGTGCCAGCAGTTTAGCGACAGGGCTCGAGCAGTACTTC. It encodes CASSLATGLEQYF.

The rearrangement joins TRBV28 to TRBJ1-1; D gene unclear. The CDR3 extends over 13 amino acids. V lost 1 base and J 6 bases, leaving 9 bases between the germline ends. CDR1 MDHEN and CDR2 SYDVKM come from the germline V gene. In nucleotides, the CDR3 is TGTGCCAGCAGTTTATTTAGGGCCCCTGAAGCTTTCTTT. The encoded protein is CASSLFRAPEAFF.

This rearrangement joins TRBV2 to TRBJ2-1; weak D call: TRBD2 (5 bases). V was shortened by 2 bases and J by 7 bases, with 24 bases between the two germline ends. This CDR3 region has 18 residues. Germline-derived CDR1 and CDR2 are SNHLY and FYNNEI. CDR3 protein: CASSEYGSFGPRGNEQFF. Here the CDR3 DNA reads TGTGCCAGCAGTGAATATGGTTCTTTCGGCCCCCGCGGGAATGAGCAGTTCTTC.

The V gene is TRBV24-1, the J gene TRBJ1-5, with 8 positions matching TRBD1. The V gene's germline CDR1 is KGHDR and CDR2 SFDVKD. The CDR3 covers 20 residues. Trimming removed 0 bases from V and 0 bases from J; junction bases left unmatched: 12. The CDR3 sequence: CATSDLSGQGRENSNQPQHF. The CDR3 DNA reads TGTGCCACCAGTGATTTGTCCGGACAGGGTAGGGAAAATAGCAATCAGCCCCAGCATTTT.

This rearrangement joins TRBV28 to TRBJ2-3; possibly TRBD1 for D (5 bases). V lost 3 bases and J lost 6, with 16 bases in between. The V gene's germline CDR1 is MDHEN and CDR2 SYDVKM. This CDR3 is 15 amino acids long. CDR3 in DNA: TGTGCCAGCAGTTTTTTGACCAGAAACAGGGATACGCAGTATTTT. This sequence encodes CASSFLTRNRDTQYF.

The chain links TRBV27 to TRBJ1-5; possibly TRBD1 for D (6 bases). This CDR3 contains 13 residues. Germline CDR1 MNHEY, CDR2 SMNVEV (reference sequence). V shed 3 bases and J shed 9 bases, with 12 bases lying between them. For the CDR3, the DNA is TGTGCCAGCAGTTTCGACAGGTCGAGGCCCCAGCATTTT. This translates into CASSFDRSRPQHF.

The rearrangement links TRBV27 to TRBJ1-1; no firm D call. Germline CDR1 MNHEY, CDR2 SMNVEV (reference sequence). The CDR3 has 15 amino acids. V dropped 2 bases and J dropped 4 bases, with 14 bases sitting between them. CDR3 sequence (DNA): TGTGCCAGCAGTTTAGTTCCGGGTGGAAGCACTGAAGCTTTCTTT. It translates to CASSLVPGGSTEAFF.

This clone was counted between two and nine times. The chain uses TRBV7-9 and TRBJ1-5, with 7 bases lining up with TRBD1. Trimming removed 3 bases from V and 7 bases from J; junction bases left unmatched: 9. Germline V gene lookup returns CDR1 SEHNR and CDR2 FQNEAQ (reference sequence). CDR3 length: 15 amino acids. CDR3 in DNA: TGTGCCAGCAGCTTCACAGGGGCAGTGGGGCAGCCCCAGCATTTT. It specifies CASSFTGAVGQPQHF.

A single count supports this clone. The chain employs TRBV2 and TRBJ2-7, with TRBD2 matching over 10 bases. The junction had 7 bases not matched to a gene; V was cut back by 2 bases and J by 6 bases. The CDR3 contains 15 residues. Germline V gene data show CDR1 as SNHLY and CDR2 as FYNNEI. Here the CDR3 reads CASSERSGRAGEQYF. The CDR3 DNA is TGTGCCAGCAGTGAAAGGAGCGGGAGGGCGGGCGAGCAGTACTTC.

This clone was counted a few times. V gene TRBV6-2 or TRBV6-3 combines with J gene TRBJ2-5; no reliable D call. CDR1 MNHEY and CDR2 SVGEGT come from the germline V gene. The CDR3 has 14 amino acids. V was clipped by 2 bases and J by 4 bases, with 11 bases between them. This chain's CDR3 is CASSYDPPLETQYF. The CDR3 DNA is TGTGCCAGCAGTTACGATCCTCCACTAGAGACCCAGTACTTC.

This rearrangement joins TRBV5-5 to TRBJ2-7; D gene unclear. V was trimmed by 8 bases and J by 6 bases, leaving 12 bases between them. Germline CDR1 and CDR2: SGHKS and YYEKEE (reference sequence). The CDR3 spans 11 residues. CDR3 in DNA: TGTGCCAGTATTGCAGTAACCGAGCAGTACTTC. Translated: CASIAVTEQYF.

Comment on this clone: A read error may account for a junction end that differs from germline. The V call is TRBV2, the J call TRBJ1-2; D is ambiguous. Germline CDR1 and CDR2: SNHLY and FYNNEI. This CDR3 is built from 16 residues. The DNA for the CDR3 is TGTACCAGCAGTGATTGGGGAGAAGCCTTGGGGTATGGCTACACCTTC. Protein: CTSSDWGEALGYGYTF.

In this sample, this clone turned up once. CDR3 sequence reads: CASTGQGSRPGQPQHF. The CDR3 DNA is TGTGCCAGTACAGGACAGGGCAGTCGTCCCGGTCAGCCCCAGCATTTT. This chain uses TRBV19 with TRBJ1-5; 8 bases match TRBD1. The CDR3 extends over 16 amino acids. Germline-derived CDR1 and CDR2 are LNHDA and SQIVND (reference sequence). V gave up 7 bases and J gave up 6 bases; unmatched junction bases: 14.

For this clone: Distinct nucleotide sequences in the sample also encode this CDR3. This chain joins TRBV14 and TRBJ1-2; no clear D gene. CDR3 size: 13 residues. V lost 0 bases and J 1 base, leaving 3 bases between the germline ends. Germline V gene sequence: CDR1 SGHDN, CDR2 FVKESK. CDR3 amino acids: CASSQDLNYGYTF. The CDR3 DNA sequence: TGTGCCAGCAGCCAAGACCTTAACTATGGCTACACCTTC.

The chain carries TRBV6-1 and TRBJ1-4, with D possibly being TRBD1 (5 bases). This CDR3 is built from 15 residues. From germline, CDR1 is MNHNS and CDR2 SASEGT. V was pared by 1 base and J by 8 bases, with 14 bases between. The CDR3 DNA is TGTGCCAGCAGTGAAGGAAGCGGGGGAGGGGAAAAACTGTTTTTT. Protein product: CASSEGSGGGEKLFF.

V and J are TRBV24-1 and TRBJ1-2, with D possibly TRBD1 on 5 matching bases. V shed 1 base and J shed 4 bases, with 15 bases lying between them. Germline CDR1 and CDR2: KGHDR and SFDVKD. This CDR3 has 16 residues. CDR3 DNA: TGTGCCACCAGTGATTTATTGGGGACGGGGGTCTATGGCTACACCTTC. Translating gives CATSDLLGTGVYGYTF.

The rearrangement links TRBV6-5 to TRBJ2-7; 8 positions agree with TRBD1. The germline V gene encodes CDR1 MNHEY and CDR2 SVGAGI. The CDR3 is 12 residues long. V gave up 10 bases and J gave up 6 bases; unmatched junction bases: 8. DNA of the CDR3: TGTGCCACGACCCCAGGGGGCACCGAGCAGTACTTC. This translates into CATTPGGTEQYF.

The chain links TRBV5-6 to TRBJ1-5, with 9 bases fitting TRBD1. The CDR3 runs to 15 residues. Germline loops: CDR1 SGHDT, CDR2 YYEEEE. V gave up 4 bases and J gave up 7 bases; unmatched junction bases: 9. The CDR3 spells CASSGKQGARQPQHF. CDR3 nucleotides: TGTGCCAGCAGCGGAAAACAGGGGGCGCGGCAGCCCCAGCATTTT.

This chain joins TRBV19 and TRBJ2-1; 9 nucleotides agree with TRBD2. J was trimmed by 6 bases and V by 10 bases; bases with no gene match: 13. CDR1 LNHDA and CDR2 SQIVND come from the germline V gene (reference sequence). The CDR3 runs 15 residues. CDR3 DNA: TGTGCCACATCCCTCGGGAGCGGGAGGTCCAATGAGCAGTTCTTC. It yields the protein CATSLGSGRSNEQFF. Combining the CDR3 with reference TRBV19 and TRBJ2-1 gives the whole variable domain DGGITQSPKYLFRKEGQNVTLSCEQNLNHDAMYWYRQDPGQGLRLIYYSQIVNDFQKGDIAEGYSVSREKKESFPLTVTSAQKNPTAFYLCATSLGSGRSNEQFFGPGTRLTVL.

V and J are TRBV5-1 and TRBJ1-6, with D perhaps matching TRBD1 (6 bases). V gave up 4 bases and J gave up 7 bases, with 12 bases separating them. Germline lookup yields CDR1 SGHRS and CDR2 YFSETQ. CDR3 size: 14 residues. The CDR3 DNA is TGCGCCAGCAGCCCCGGACAGCCAAATTCACCCCTCCACTTT. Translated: CASSPGQPNSPLHF.

The CDR3: CASSSRQGSYTF. The CDR3 DNA is TGTGCCAGCAGCTCGCGACAGGGGAGCTACACCTTC. V gene TRBV5-4 combines with J gene TRBJ1-2; 8 positions match TRBD1. CDR1 is SGHNT, CDR2 YYREEE, per germline (reference sequence). The CDR3 covers 12 residues. V trimming: 3 bases; J trimming: 9 bases; junction bases outside the gene matches: 4.

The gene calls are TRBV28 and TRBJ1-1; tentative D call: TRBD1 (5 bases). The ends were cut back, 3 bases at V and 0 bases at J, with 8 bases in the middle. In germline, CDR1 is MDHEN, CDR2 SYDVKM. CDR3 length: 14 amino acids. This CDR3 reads CASSLTELNTEAFF. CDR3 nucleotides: TGTGCCAGCAGTTTGACAGAATTGAACACTGAAGCTTTCTTT.

CDR3 sequence reads: CSASGPGNEQYF. CDR3 coding DNA: TGCAGTGCTAGTGGCCCTGGAAACGAGCAGTACTTC. The chain recombines TRBV20-1 with TRBJ2-7; D gene ambiguous. Trimming took off 3 bases at V and 5 bases at J, with 11 bases between the two ends. The germline CDR1 and CDR2 sequences are DFQATT and SNEGSKA (reference sequence). The CDR3 length is 12 residues.

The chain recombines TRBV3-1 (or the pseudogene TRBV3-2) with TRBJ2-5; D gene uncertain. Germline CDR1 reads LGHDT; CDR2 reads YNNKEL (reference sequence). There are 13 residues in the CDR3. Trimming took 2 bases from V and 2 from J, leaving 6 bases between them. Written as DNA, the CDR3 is TGTGCCAGCAGCCAATATCCGCAAGAGACCCAGTACTTC. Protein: CASSQYPQETQYF.

CDR3 residues: CASSRTGGGADTQYF. The CDR3 coding sequence is TGTGCCAGCAGTCGCACGGGGGGGGGCGCAGATACGCAGTATTTT. The chain employs TRBV6-2 or TRBV6-3 and TRBJ2-3, with TRBD2 matching 8 bases. The trim removed 5 bases at V and 4 bases at J, leaving 8 bases unmatched. The CDR3 spans 15 residues. Germline V lookup: CDR1 MNHEY, CDR2 SVGEGT.